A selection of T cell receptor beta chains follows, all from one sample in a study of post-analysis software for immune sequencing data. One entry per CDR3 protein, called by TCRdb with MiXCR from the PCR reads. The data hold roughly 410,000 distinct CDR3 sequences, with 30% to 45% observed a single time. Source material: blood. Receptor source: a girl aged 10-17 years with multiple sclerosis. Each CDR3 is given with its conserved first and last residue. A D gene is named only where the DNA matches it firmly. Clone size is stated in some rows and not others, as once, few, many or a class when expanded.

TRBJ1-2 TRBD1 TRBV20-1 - CSARDLRTGVYGYTF
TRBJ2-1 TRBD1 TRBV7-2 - CASIPGTGGGGQFF
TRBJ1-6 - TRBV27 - CASSPGSSYNSPLHF
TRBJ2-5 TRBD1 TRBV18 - CASSPRQGETQYF
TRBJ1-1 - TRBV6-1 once CASSERITEAFF
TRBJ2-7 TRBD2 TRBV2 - CASSEEGLAWGYEQYF
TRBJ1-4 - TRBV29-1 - CSAGGRYEKRFF
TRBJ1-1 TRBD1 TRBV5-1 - CASSPGVRQGGTEAFF
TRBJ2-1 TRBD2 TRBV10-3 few CAISGTSGGYNEQFF
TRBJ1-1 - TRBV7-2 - CASSLGLGSEAFF
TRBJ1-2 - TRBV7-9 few CASSLGPAGDHGYTF
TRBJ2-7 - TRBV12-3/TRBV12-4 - CPSSLAVGRNEQYF
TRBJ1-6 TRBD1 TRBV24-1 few CATSFLYGDRGLSYNSPLHF
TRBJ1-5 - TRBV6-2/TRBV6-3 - CASSYPGTSFPPDQPQHF
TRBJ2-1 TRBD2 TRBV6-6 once CASRDNRDYAYNEQFF
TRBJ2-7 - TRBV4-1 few CASLPGLEQYF
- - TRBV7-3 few CASSFSEGWTQYF
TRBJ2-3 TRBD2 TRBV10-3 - CAIRREGPTDTQYF
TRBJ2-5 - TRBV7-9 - CASSRLTGYQETQYF
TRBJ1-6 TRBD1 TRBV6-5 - CASSYSQGASRSPLHF
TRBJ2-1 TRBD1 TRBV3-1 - CASSHWTGTPEQFF
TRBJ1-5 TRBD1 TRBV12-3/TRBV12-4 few CASSAQGKGVWPQHF
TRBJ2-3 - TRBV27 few CASSGGPPRDTQYF
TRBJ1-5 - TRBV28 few CASTQDSNQPQHF
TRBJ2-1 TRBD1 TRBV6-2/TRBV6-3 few CASSERDVTGGFF
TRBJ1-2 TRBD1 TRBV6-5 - CASGQGANYGYTF
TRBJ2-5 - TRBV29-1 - CSVFQETQYF
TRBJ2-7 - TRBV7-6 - CASSLALGVGYEQYF
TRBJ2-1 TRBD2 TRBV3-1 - CASSPRRGGRDNEQFF
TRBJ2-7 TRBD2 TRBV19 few CASSRGLAQSYEQYF
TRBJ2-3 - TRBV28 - CASNLGLTDTQYF
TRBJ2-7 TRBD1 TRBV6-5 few CASSKNRGLSYNEQYF
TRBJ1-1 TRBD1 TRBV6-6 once CASRDGTGNTEAFF
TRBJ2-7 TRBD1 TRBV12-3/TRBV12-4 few CASRRTGSGWQYF
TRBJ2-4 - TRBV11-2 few CASSASTGERAKNIQYF
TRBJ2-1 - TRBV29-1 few CSVPLHFNEQFF
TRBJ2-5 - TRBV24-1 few CATSDQAQETQYF
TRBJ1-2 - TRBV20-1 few CSAPQGPSYTF
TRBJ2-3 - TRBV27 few CASSWVSTDTQYF
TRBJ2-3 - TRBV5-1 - CASIGTLGTDTQYF
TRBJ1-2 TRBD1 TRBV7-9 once CASSVDRANYGYTF
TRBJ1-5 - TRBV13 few CASSLAGSRGLQHF
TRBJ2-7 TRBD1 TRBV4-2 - CASSDWTSGQVPYEQYF
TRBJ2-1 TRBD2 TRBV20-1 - CSARLAGGNFYNEQFF
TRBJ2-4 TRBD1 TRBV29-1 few CSVQGDRGIQYF
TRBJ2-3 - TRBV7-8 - CAGSLGALTSTDTQYF